Listed here are 4 T cell receptor beta chains from one sample, sequenced in a study of blood T cell repertoires in COVID-19. The repertoire was sequenced with immunoSEQ multiplex PCR; TCRdb's copy has only in-frame clones and lacks some. The sample carries 100,000 to 150,000 clones, more than 75% recorded once. The sample consisted of peripheral blood. The source is a woman in her sixties or seventies with acute or convalescent COVID-19.

This chain connects TRBV19 to TRBJ1-1; possible D gene TRBD1, 6 bases. The ends were cut back, 6 bases at V and 5 bases at J, with 7 bases in the middle. This CDR3 contains 11 residues. Germline values: CDR1 LNHDA, CDR2 SQIVND (reference sequence). Here the CDR3 DNA reads TGTGCCAGTAGGGGGGCGACTGAAGCTTTCTTT. It yields the protein CASRGATEAFF. The whole variable domain, remainder taken from reference TRBV19 and TRBJ1-1, is DGGITQSPKYLFRKEGQNVTLSCEQNLNHDAMYWYRQDPGQGLRLIYYSQIVNDFQKGDIAEGYSVSREKKESFPLTVTSAQKNPTAFYLCASRGATEAFFGQGTRLTVV.

The CDR3 nucleotides are TGTGCCAGCAGTTACTATGTACAGGGGGTTTACAATGAGCAGTTCTTC. It yields the protein CASSYYVQGVYNEQFF. This chain links TRBV6-6 with TRBJ2-1; 8 bases fit TRBD1. Trimming removed 1 base from V and 4 bases from J; junction bases left unmatched: 6. Germline lookup yields CDR1 MNHNY and CDR2 SVGAGI (reference sequence). The CDR3 sequence is 16 residues long.

V is TRBV5-1 and J is TRBJ2-4; a possible D gene is TRBD1 (6 bases). V lost 3 bases and J 6 bases, leaving 13 bases between the germline ends. The CDR3 length is 14 residues. Germline CDR1 reads SGHRS; CDR2 reads YFSETQ. The CDR3 region has the DNA TGCGCCAGCAGCTCCAACAGGGCTACAAACATTCAGTACTTC. Amino acids: CASSSNRATNIQYF.

This chain links TRBV2 with TRBJ2-7; D not resolved. Trimming stripped 6 bases from V and 9 bases from J, with 12 bases between. The germline V gene encodes CDR1 SNHLY and CDR2 FYNNEI. This CDR3 contains 11 residues. Here the CDR3 DNA reads TGTGCCAGCAGCCAAGAGTCGGGGCAGTACTTC. This sequence encodes CASSQESGQYF.